This T cell receptor beta chain originates from a study of early stage breast cancer tumors. Each sample had two DNA replicates, 0.5 ug blood or around 1.4 ug tissue. The assay was immunoSEQ multiplex PCR, and TCRdb's table has in-frame clones only and misses some. The table includes around 25,000 clones, roughly 64% detected once. The ends were cut back, 1 base at V and 0 bases at J, with 7 bases in the middle. Germline V gene sequence: CDR1 SEHNR, CDR2 FQNEAQ (reference sequence). This CDR3 comprises 14 residues. The receptor was derived from a person between 55 and 69 years old with breast cancer. The sample consisted of breast tumor tissue. This sequence joins TRBV7-9 and TRBJ2-7; no clear D gene. The CDR3 is CASSLDSSSYEQYF. The CDR3 DNA is TGTGCCAGCAGCTTAGACAGCAGCTCCTACGAGCAGTACTTC.